Following are 5 T cell receptor beta chains from one sample sequenced in a study of PD-L1 blockade in urothelial cancer. Profiled with immunoSEQ multiplex PCR; TCRdb holds only in-frame clones, not every one. The sample carries 100,000 or so clones, over 80% recorded once. Sequenced material: PBMCs, taken around atezolizumab (anti-PD-L1) treatment. Receptors originate from an elderly woman with urothelial cancer.

The chain carries TRBV7-9 and TRBJ2-7; 9 bases fit TRBD2. This CDR3 comprises 14 residues. V was clipped by 9 bases and J by 1 base; unmatched bases: 7. The germline V gene encodes CDR1 SEHNR and CDR2 FQNEAQ (reference sequence). The CDR3 DNA follows: TGTGCCAGTCAGACTAGCGGAGCTTCCTACGAGCAGTACTTC. Translating it yields CASQTSGASYEQYF.

The J gene is TRBJ2-1, the V gene TRBV6-5; D is unclear. Germline V gives CDR1 MNHEY, CDR2 SVGAGI. Trimming shortened V by 5 bases and J by 10 bases, and 9 bases separated the two germline ends. The CDR3 spans 11 residues. The CDR3 protein is CASSDDTEQFF. The CDR3 DNA sequence: TGTGCCAGCAGTGACGACACAGAGCAGTTCTTC.

The chain is built from TRBV28 and TRBJ1-2; 10 bases map to TRBD1. CDR1 is MDHEN, CDR2 SYDVKM, per germline. CDR3 length equals 15 residues. V trimming: 5 bases; J trimming: 8 bases; junction bases outside the gene matches: 11. DNA for the CDR3: TGTGCCAGCAGTACATCTCCGGACAGGGGGGGCGGCTACACCTTC. This sequence encodes CASSTSPDRGGGYTF.

CDR3 amino acids: CASSQGLAGNGELFF. CDR3 coding DNA: TGTGCCAGCAGTCAAGGGCTAGCGGGGAACGGGGAGCTGTTTTTT. The chain has TRBV28 and TRBJ2-2, with 9 bases aligning to TRBD2. J lost 7 bases, V lost 5 bases, and 8 bases had no gene match. Germline V gene lookup returns CDR1 MDHEN and CDR2 SYDVKM. This CDR3 has 15 amino acids.

The chain couples TRBV15 to TRBJ2-1; 9 bases align to TRBD2. The CDR3 is 14 amino acids. CDR1 and CDR2 from the germline V gene are LNHNV and YYDKDF (reference sequence). J was trimmed by 5 bases and V by 8 bases; bases with no gene match: 7. The CDR3, as DNA: TGTGCCACCTCTGGGGCGGGAGGGAACAATGAGCAGTTCTTC. Its translation: CATSGAGGNNEQFF.